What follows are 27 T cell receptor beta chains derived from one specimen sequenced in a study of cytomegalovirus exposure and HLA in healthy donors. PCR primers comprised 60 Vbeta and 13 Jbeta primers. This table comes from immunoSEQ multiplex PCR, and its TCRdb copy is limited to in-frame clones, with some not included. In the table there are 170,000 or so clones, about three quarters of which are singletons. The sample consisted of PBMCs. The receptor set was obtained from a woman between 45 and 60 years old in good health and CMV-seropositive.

The CDR3 coding sequence is TGTGCCAGCAGGTCAGGGGGCTTTTGGGCCAACGTCCTGACTTTC. This encodes CASRSGGFWANVLTF. This chain connects TRBV9 to TRBJ2-6; 8 positions match TRBD1. CDR1 and CDR2 from the germline V gene are SGDLS and YYNGEE. The CDR3 is 15 residues long. V was clipped by 5 bases and J by 5 bases; unmatched bases: 6.

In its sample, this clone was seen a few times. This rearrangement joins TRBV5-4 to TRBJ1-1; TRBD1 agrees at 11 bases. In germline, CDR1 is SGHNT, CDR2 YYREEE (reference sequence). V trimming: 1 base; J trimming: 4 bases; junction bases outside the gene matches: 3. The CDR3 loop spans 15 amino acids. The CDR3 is CASSLTGQGGTEAFF. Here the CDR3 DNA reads TGTGCCAGCAGCTTGACGGGACAGGGGGGCACTGAAGCTTTCTTT. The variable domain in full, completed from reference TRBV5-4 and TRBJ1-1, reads ETGVTQSPTHLIKTRGQQVTLRCSSQSGHNTVSWYQQALGQGPQFIFQYYREEENGRGNFPPRFSGLQFPNYSSELNVNALELDDSALYLCASSLTGQGGTEAFFGQGTRLTVV.

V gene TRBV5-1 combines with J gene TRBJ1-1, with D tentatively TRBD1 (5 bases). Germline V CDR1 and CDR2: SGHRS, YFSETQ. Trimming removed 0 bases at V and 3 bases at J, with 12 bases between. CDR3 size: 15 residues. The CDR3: CASSLVPGGDTEAFF. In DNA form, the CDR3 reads TGCGCCAGCAGCTTGGTGCCCGGGGGGGACACTGAAGCTTTCTTT.

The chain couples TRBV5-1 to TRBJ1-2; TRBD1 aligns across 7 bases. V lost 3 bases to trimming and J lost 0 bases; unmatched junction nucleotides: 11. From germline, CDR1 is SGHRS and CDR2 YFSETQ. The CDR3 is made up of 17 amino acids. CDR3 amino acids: CASSSGSGQTANYGYTF. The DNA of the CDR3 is TGCGCCAGCAGCTCGGGTTCGGGACAGACAGCTAACTATGGCTACACCTTC.

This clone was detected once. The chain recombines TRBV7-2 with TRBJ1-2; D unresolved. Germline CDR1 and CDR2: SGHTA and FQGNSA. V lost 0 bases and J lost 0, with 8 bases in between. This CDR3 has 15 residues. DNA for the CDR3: TGTGCCAGCAGCTTAGCTGGCAGAACTAACTATGGCTACACCTTC. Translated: CASSLAGRTNYGYTF.

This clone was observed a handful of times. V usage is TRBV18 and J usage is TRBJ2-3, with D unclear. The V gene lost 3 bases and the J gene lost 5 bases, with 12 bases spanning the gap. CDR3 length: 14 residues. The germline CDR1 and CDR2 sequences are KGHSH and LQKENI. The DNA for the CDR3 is TGTGCCAGCTCACCGCCTAGGCTGCTAGATACGCAGTATTTT. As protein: CASSPPRLLDTQYF.

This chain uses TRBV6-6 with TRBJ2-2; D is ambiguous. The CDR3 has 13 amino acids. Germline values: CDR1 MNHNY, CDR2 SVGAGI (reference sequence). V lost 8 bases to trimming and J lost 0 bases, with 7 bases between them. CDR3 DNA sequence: TGTGCCAGCTGTGTCGCGAACACCGGGGAGCTGTTTTTT. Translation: CASCVANTGELFF.

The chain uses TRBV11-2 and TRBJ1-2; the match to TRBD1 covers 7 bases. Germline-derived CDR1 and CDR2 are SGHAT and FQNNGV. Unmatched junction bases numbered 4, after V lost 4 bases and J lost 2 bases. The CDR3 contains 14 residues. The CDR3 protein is CASSSSTGNYGYTF. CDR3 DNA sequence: TGTGCCAGCAGCTCCTCGACAGGGAACTATGGCTACACCTTC.

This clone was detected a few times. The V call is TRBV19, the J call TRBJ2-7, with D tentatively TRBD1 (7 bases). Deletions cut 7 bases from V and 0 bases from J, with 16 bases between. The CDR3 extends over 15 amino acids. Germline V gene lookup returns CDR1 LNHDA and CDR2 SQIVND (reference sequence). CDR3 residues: CASTDGGGASYEQYF. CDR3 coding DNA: TGTGCCAGTACCGATGGAGGGGGCGCCTCCTACGAGCAGTACTTC.

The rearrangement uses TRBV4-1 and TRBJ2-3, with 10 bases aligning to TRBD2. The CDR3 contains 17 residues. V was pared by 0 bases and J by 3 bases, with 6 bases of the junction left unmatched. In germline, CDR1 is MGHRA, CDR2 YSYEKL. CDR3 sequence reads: CASSQDSSGRGTDTQYF. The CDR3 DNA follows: TGCGCCAGCAGCCAAGATTCCAGCGGGAGGGGAACAGATACGCAGTATTTT.

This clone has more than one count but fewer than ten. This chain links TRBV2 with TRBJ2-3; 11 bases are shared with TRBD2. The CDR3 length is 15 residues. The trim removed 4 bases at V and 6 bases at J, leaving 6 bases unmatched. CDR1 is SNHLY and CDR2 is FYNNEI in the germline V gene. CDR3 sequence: CASSALAGGSDTQYF. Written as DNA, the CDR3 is TGTGCCAGCAGTGCGTTAGCGGGAGGGTCCGATACGCAGTATTTT.

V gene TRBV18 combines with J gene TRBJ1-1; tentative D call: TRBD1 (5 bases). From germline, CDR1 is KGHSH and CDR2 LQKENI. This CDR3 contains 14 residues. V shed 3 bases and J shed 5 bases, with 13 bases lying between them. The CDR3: CASSPGLGSTEAFF. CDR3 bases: TGTGCCAGCTCACCGGGACTTGGGTCAACTGAAGCTTTCTTT.

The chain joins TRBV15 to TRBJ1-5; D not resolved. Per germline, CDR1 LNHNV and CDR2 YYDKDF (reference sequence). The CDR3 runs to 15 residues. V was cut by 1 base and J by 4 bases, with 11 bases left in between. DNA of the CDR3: TGTGCCACCAGCAGAGTTCCTGGGGAGAATCAGCCCCAGCATTTT. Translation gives CATSRVPGENQPQHF.

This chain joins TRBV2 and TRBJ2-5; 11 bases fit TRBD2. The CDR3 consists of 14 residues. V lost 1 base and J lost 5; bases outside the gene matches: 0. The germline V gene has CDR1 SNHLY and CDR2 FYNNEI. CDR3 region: CASSEVAGGETQYF. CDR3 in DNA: TGTGCCAGCAGTGAAGTAGCGGGGGGGGAGACCCAGTACTTC.

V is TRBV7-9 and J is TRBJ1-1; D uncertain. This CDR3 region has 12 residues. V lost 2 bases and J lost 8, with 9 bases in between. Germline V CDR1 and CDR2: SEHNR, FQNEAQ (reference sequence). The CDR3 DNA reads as TGTGCCAGCAGCTTACTGGGCAGGGAAGCTTTCTTT. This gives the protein CASSLLGREAFF.

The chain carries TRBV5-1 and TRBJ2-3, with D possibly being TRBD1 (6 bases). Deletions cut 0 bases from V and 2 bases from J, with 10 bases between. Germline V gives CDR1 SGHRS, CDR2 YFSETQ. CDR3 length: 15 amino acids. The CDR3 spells CASSLGGDNTDTQYF. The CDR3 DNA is TGCGCCAGCAGCTTGGGAGGGGACAACACAGATACGCAGTATTTT.

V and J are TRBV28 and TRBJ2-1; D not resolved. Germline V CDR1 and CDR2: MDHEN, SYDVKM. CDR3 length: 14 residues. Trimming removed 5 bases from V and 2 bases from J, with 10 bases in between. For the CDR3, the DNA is TGTGCCAGCAGTCTTCTTGCGCCCTACAATGAGCAGTTCTTC. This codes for CASSLLAPYNEQFF.

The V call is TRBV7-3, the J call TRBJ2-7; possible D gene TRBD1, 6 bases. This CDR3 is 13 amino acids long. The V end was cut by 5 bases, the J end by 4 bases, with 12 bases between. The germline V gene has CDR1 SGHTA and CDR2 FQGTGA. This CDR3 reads CASSISTGYEQYF. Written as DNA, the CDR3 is TGTGCCAGCAGCATATCAACAGGGTACGAGCAGTACTTC.

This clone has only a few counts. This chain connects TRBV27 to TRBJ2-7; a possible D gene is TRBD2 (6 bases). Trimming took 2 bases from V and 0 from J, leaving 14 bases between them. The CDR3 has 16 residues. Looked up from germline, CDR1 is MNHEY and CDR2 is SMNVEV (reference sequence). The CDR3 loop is CASSLKPQRASYEQYF. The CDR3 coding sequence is TGTGCCAGCAGTTTAAAACCCCAGCGGGCCTCCTACGAGCAGTACTTC.

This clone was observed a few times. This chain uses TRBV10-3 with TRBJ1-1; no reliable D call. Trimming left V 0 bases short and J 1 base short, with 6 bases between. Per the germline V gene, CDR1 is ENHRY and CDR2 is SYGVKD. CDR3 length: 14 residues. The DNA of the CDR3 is TGTGCCATCAGTGAGTCTGGCGGGAACACTGAAGCTTTCTTT. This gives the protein CAISESGGNTEAFF.

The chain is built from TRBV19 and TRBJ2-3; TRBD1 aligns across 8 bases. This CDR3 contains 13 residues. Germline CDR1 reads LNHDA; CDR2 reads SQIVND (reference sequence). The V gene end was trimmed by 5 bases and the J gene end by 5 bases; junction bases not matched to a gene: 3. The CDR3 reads CASSGQGRDTQYF. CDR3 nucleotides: TGTGCCAGTAGTGGACAGGGAAGAGATACGCAGTATTTT. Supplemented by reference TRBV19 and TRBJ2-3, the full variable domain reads DGGITQSPKYLFRKEGQNVTLSCEQNLNHDAMYWYRQDPGQGLRLIYYSQIVNDFQKGDIAEGYSVSREKKESFPLTVTSAQKNPTAFYLCASSGQGRDTQYFGPGTRLTVL.

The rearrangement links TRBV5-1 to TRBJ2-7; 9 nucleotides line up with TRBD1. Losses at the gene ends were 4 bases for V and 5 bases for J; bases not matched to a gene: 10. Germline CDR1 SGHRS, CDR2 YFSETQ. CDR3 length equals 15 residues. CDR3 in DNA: TGCGCCAGCAGCCCCCCTCTGGGGACAGGGAACGAGCAGTACTTC. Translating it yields CASSPPLGTGNEQYF.

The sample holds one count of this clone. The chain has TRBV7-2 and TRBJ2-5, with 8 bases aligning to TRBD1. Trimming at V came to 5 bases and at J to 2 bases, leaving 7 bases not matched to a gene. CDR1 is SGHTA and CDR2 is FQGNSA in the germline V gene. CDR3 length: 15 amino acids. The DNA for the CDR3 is TGTGCCAGCAGCCGCACAGGGGGTCGACAAGAGACCCAGTACTTC. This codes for CASSRTGGRQETQYF.

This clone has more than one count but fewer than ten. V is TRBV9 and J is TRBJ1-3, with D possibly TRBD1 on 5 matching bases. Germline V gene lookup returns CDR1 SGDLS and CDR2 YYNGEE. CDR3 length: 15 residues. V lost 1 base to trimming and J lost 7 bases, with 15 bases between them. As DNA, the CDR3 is TGTGCCAGCAGCGTAAACCCAGGGTCAGTGAACACCATATATTTT. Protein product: CASSVNPGSVNTIYF.

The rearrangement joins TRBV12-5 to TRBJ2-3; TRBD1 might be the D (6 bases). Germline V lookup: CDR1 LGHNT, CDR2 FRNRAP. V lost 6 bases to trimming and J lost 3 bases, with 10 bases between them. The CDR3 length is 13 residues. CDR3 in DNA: TGTGCTAGTGGAGCGACAGGTACAGATACGCAGTATTTT. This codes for CASGATGTDTQYF.

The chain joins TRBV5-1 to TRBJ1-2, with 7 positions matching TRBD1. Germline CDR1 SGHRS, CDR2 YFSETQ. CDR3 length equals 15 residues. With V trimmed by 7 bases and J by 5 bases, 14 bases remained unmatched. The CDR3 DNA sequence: TGCGCCAGCGGCACTTTAGGGGGCTCACGATATGGCTACACCTTC. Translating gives CASGTLGGSRYGYTF.

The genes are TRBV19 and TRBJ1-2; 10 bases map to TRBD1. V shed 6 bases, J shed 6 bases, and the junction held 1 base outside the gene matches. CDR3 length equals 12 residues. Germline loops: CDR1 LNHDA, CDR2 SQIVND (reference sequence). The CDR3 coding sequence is TGTGCCAGTAGGGGGACAGGGGATGGCTACACCTTC. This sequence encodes CASRGTGDGYTF.